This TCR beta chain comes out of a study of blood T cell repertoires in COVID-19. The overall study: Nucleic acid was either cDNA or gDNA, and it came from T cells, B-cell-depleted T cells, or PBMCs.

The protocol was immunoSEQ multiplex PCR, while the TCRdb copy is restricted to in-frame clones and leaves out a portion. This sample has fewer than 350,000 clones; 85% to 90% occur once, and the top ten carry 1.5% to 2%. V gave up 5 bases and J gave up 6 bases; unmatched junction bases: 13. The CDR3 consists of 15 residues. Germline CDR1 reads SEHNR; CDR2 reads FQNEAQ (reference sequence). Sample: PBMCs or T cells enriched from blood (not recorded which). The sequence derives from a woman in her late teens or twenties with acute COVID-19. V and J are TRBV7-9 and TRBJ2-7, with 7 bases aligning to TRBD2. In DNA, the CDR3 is TGTGCCAGCAGCCCGAGCGGGATTTCAACCTCCGAGCAGTACTTC. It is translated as CASSPSGISTSEQYF.